What follows describes a single TCR beta chain. The sample comes from a study of control samples from healthy donors and cancer patients. TCRdb's copy holds only in-frame clones and misses some; the assay was immunoSEQ multiplex PCR. The sample contains more than 100,000 clones, 80% to 95% of which appear only once. The ends lost 2 bases at V and 6 bases at J; junction bases unmatched: 8. The CDR3 totals 16 residues. Germline V gene sequence: CDR1 MNHEY, CDR2 SVGEGT. The source is a woman under 30 in good health. The sample was blood. The chain joins TRBV6-2 or TRBV6-3 to TRBJ2-2, with TRBD1 identical over 8 bases. The CDR3 bases are TGTGCCAGCAGTTACATGCCAGGGGGCATGGCCGGGGAGCTGTTTTTT. This encodes CASSYMPGGMAGELFF.